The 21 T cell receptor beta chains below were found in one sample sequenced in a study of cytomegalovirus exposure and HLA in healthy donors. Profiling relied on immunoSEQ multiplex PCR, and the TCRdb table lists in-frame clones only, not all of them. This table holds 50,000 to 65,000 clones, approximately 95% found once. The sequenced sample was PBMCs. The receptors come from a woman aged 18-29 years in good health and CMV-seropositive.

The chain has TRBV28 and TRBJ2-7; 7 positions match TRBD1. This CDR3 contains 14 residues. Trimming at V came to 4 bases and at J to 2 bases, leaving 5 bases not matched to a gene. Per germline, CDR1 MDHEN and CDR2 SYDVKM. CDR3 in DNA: TGTGCCAGCAGTTCCGAGGGACAGCCCTACGAGCAGTACTTC. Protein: CASSSEGQPYEQYF. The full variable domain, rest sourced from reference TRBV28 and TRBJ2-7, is DVKVTQSSRYLVKRTGEKVFLECVQDMDHENMFWYRQDPGLGLRLIYFSYDVKMKEKGDIPEGYSVSREKKERFSLILESASTNQTSMYLCASSSEGQPYEQYFGPGTRLTVT.

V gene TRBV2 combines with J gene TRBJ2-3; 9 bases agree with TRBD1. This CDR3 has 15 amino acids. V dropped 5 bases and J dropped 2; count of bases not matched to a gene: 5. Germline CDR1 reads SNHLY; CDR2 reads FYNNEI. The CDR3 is CASSSRQGVTDTQYF. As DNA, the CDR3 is TGTGCCAGCAGTTCACGACAGGGGGTCACAGATACGCAGTATTTT.

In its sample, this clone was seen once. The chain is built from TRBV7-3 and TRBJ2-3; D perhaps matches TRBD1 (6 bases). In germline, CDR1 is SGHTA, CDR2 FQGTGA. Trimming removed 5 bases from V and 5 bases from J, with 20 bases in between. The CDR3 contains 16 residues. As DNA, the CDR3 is TGTGCCAGCAGCCAAGCCAGCGGTGGGGGCAGAGATACGCAGTATTTT. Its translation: CASSQASGGGRDTQYF.

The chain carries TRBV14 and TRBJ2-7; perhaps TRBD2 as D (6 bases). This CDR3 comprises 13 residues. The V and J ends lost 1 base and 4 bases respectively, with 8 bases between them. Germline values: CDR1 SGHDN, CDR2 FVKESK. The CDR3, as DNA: TGTGCCAGCAGCCAAGCTGGAGGGTACGAGCAGTACTTC. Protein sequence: CASSQAGGYEQYF.

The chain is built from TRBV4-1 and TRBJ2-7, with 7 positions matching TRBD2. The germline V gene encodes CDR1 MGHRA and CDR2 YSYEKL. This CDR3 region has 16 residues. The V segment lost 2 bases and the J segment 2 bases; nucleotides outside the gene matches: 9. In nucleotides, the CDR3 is TGCGCCAGCAGCCAACCCTATAGCGGGCGAACCTACGAGCAGTACTTC. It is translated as CASSQPYSGRTYEQYF.

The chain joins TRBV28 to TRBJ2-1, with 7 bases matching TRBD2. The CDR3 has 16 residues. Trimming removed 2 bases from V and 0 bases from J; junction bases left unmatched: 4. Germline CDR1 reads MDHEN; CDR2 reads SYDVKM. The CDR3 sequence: CASSLLGGSSYNEQFF. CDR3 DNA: TGTGCCAGCAGTTTACTGGGGGGGAGCTCCTACAATGAGCAGTTCTTC.

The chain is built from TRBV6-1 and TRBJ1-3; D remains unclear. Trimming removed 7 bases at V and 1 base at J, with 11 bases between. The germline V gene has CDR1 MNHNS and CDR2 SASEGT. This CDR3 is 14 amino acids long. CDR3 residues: CASTIARSGNTIYF. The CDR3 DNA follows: TGTGCCAGCACTATAGCCCGTTCTGGAAACACCATATATTTT.

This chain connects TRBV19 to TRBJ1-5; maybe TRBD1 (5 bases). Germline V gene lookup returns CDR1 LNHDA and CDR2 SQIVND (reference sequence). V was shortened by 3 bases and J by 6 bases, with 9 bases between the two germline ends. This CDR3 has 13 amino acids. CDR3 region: CASSILGVQPQHF. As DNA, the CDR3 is TGTGCCAGTAGTATTTTAGGGGTTCAGCCCCAGCATTTT.

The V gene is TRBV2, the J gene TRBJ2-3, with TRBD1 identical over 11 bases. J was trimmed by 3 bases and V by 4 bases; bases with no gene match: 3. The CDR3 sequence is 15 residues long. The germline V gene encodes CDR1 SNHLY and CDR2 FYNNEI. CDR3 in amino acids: CASSGDRGWTDTQYF. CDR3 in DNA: TGTGCCAGCAGTGGGGACAGGGGGTGGACAGATACGCAGTATTTT.

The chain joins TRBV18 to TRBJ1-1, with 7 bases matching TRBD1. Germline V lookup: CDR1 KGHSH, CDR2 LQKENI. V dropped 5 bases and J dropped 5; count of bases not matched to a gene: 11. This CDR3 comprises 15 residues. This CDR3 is CASSMERGLFTEAFF. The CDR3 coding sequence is TGTGCCAGCTCAATGGAGAGGGGGCTGTTTACTGAAGCTTTCTTT.

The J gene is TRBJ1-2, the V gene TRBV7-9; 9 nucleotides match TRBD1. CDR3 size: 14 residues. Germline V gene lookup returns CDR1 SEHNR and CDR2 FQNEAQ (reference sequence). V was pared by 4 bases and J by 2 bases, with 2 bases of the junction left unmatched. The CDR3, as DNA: TGTGCCAGCAGCTCGGGACAGGGAAACTATGGCTACACCTTC. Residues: CASSSGQGNYGYTF.

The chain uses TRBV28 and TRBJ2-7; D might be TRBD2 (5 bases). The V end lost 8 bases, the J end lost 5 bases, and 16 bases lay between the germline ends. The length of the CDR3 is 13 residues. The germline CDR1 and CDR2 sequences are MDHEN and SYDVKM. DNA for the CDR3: TGTGCCAGCGTCGCCCGGCCGAGGGACGAGCAGTACTTC. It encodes CASVARPRDEQYF.

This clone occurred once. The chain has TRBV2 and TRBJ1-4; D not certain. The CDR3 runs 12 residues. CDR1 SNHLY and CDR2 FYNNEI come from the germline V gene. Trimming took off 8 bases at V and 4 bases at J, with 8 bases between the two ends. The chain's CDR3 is CASLADNEKLFF. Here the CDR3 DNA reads TGTGCCAGCCTGGCGGATAATGAAAAACTGTTTTTT.

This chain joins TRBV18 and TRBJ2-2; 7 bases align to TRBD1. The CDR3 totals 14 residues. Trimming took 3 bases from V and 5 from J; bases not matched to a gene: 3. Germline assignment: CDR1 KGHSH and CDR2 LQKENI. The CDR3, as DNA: TGTGCCAGCTCACCGAGGGGGCAGACCGGGGAGCTGTTTTTT. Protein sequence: CASSPRGQTGELFF. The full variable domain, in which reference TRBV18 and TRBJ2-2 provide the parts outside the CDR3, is NAGVMQNPRHLVRRRGQEARLRCSPMKGHSHVYWYRQLPEEGLKFMVYLQKENIIDESGMPKERFSAEFPKEGPSILRIQQVVRGDSAAYFCASSPRGQTGELFFGEGSRLTVL.

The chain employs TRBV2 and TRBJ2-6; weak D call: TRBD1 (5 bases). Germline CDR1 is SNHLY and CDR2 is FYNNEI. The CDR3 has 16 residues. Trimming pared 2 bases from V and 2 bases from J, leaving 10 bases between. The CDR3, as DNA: TGTGCCAGCAGTGAAAGGTTAGGGGCTGGGGCCAACGTCCTGACTTTC. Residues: CASSERLGAGANVLTF.

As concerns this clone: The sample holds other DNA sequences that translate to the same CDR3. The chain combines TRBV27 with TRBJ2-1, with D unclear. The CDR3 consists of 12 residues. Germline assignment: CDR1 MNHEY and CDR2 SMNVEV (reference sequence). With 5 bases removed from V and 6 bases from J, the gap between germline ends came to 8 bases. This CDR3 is CASSLGGNEQFF. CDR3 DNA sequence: TGTGCCAGCAGTCTCGGTGGCAATGAGCAGTTCTTC.

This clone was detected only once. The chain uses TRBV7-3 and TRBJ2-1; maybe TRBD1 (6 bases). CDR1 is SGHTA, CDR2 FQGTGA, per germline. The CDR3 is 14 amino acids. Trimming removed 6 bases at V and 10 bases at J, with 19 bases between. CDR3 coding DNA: TGTGCCAGCAGAGAGCGCACAGGGTCGGGCGAGCAGTTCTTC. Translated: CASRERTGSGEQFF.

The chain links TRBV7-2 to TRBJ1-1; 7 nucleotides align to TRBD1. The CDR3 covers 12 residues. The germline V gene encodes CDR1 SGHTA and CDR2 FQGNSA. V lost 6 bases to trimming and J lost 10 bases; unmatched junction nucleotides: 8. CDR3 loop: CASSQTGPVAFF. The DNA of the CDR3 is TGTGCCAGCAGTCAGACAGGGCCGGTAGCTTTCTTT. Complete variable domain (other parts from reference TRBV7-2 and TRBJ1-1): GAGVSQSPSNKVTEKGKDVELRCDPISGHTALYWYRQSLGQGLEFLIYFQGNSAPDKSGLPSDRFSAERTGGSVSTLTIQRTQQEDSAVYLCASSQTGPVAFFGQGTRLTVV.

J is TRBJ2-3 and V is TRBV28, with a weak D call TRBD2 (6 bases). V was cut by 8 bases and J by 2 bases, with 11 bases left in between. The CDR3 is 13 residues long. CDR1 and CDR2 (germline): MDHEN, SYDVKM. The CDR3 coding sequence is TGTGCCAGCTATGCGGGACCCACAGATACGCAGTATTTT. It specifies CASYAGPTDTQYF.

This CDR3 is CASSSRQVATNEKLFF. The CDR3, as DNA: TGTGCCAGCAGTTCCCGACAGGTTGCAACTAATGAAAAACTGTTTTTT. V usage is TRBV25-1 and J usage is TRBJ1-4; weak D call: TRBD1 (6 bases). Trimming left V 5 bases short and J 0 bases short, with 13 bases between. The germline CDR1 and CDR2 sequences are MGHDK and SYGVNS. The CDR3 sequence is 16 residues long.

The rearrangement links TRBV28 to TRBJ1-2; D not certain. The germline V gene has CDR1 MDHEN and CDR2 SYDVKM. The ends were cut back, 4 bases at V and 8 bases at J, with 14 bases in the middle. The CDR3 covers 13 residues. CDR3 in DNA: TGTGCCAGCAGTTCTGCAGCCCCAGGAGGCTACACCTTC. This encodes CASSSAAPGGYTF.